Below, 12 T cell receptor beta chains from the same sample are listed, as sequenced in a study of CD4 T cells in relation to SARS-CoV-2 and coronaviruses. CD4+ T cells from unexposed donors were obtained before the COVID-19 pandemic (2011-2018). The cells were cultured for under twelve days before CD4+ T cells were isolated. Their antigens remain unidentified. This table comes from immunoSEQ multiplex PCR, and its TCRdb copy is limited to in-frame clones, with some not included. Here the sample spans approximately 17,000 clones, approximately 78% being singletons. The sequencing input was CD4+ T cells from PBMCs, cultured in vitro. The source is a human donor in good health.

The gene calls are TRBV4-1 and TRBJ2-5; 9 bases agree with TRBD2. V gave up 4 bases and J gave up 1 base; unmatched junction bases: 1. The germline CDR1 and CDR2 sequences are MGHRA and YSYEKL. This CDR3 comprises 14 residues. The CDR3 spells CASSPTSGQETQYF. Written as DNA, the CDR3 is TGCGCCAGCAGCCCGACTAGCGGCCAAGAGACCCAGTACTTC.

The chain carries TRBV19 and TRBJ2-1; TRBD2 agrees at 13 bases. CDR1 is LNHDA and CDR2 is SQIVND in the germline V gene (reference sequence). J was trimmed by 7 bases and V by 5 bases; bases with no gene match: 11. The length of the CDR3 is 17 residues. The CDR3 DNA sequence: TGTGCCAGTAGTCCTTCCTCCGGGACTAGCGGGAAAAATGAGCAGTTCTTC. It codes for CASSPSSGTSGKNEQFF.

This sequence joins TRBV5-1 and TRBJ2-3; unclear D gene. V was clipped by 2 bases and J by 0 bases, with 13 bases between them. This CDR3 has 16 residues. Per germline, CDR1 SGHRS and CDR2 YFSETQ. CDR3: CASSLNGRKSTDTQYF. DNA of the CDR3: TGCGCCAGCAGCTTAAACGGGCGGAAGAGCACAGATACGCAGTATTTT.

V and J are TRBV12-3 or TRBV12-4 and TRBJ1-1; D gene unclear. This CDR3 comprises 13 residues. Deletions cut 3 bases from V and 6 bases from J, with 11 bases between. The CDR3: CASSFSQASEAFF. CDR3 nucleotides: TGTGCCAGCAGTTTTTCCCAGGCCTCTGAAGCTTTCTTT.

This clone was observed a few times. The chain uses TRBV11-2 and TRBJ1-6; D gene unclear. V was shortened by 1 base and J by 3 bases, with 16 bases between the two germline ends. The V gene's germline CDR1 is SGHAT and CDR2 FQNNGV. The CDR3 covers 18 residues. In nucleotides, the CDR3 is TGTGCCAGCAGCTTAGTTGTGGGAGCCCTAAACTATAATTCACCCCTCCACTTT. This translates into CASSLVVGALNYNSPLHF.

The J gene is TRBJ2-7, the V gene TRBV28; D is perhaps TRBD2 (7 bases). The CDR3 covers 13 residues. V was cut by 6 bases and J by 6 bases, with 15 bases left in between. Germline V lookup: CDR1 MDHEN, CDR2 SYDVKM. DNA for the CDR3: TGTGCCAGCAGGGGGGGGCTACCGTCCGAGCAGTACTTC. Its protein product is CASRGGLPSEQYF.

The chain links TRBV11-3 to TRBJ2-2; D remains unclear. Germline assignment: CDR1 SGHNT and CDR2 YENEEA. V was shortened by 5 bases and J by 5 bases, with 12 bases between the two germline ends. The CDR3 contains 14 residues. CDR3 sequence: CASSVLPSTGELFF. CDR3 DNA: TGTGCCAGCAGCGTTCTCCCCAGTACCGGGGAGCTGTTTTTT.

This clone was seen a few times. The V gene is TRBV30, the J gene TRBJ2-6; D gene ambiguous. From germline, CDR1 is GTSNPN and CDR2 SVGIG (reference sequence). The CDR3 consists of 13 residues. The V end lost 5 bases, the J end lost 0 bases, and 5 bases lay between the germline ends. CDR3 sequence reads: CAWGYSGANVLTF. CDR3 sequence (DNA): TGTGCCTGGGGATACTCTGGGGCCAACGTCCTGACTTTC.

The chain uses TRBV29-1 and TRBJ2-5, with D possibly matching TRBD1 (6 bases). The V end was cut by 6 bases, the J end by 5 bases, with 22 bases between. This CDR3 is built from 15 residues. The germline gives CDR1 SQVTM, CDR2 ANQGSEA. The CDR3 bases are TGCAGCGTCGCACGGGCTCTGACAGGAGCCGAGACCCAGTACTTC. Translation gives CSVARALTGAETQYF.

The V call is TRBV19, the J call TRBJ2-7; 12 positions agree with TRBD2. The CDR3 covers 17 residues. Germline CDR1 is LNHDA and CDR2 is SQIVND (reference sequence). V lost 6 bases and J lost 6; bases outside the gene matches: 15. CDR3: CASRGDARLAGAVEQYF. CDR3 bases: TGTGCCAGTAGGGGTGACGCGAGACTAGCGGGAGCAGTCGAGCAGTACTTC.

This chain joins TRBV7-3 and TRBJ1-5, with 7 bases fitting TRBD1. This CDR3 is 13 amino acids long. Per the germline V gene, CDR1 is SGHTA and CDR2 is FQGTGA. The V and J ends lost 5 bases and 6 bases, in that order; junction bases with no gene match: 4. In DNA, the CDR3 is TGTGCCAGCAGCCAGGGGGAAGGTCAGCCCCAGCATTTT. It encodes CASSQGEGQPQHF.

This sequence joins TRBV7-8 and TRBJ1-6; D is possibly TRBD1 (5 bases). V lost 5 bases to trimming and J lost 5 bases, with 13 bases between them. The CDR3 runs 15 residues. CDR1 and CDR2 from the germline V gene are SGHVS and FQNEAQ. CDR3: CASSQIRADNSPLHF. CDR3 nucleotide sequence: TGTGCCAGCAGCCAAATCAGGGCAGATAATTCACCCCTCCACTTT.